The 3 T cell receptor beta chains below come from one sample, sequenced in a study of somatic mutations in cytotoxic T cells in rheumatoid arthritis. TCRdb's table, derived via immunoSEQ multiplex PCR, lists solely in-frame clones and lacks some. The profile shows some 20,000 clones, less than 85% of them singletons. Sequenced sample: CD8+ T cells sorted from blood. Receptor source: an older woman in good health.

The chain is built from TRBV5-6 and TRBJ1-2; tentative D call: TRBD1 (5 bases). The germline V and J ends were trimmed by 0 bases and 4 bases, with 13 bases remaining between them. Germline lookup yields CDR1 SGHDT and CDR2 YYEEEE. This CDR3 has 15 amino acids. The CDR3 nucleotides are TGTGCCAGCAGCTTGGGAGAGGGGATGACCTATGGCTACACCTTC. It yields the protein CASSLGEGMTYGYTF.

The J gene is TRBJ2-1, the V gene TRBV10-2, with 8 bases fitting TRBD2. Germline CDR1 is WSHSY and CDR2 is SAAADI. The CDR3 is made up of 17 amino acids. V dropped 0 bases and J dropped 4; count of bases not matched to a gene: 8. This chain's CDR3 is CASSESPPAGEYNEQFF. The DNA for the CDR3 is TGCGCCAGCAGTGAGTCCCCCCCAGCGGGAGAATACAATGAGCAGTTCTTC.

A few counts support this clone. The chain has TRBV27 and TRBJ2-7, with a weak D call TRBD1 (6 bases). The CDR3 length is 13 residues. V was shortened by 6 bases and J by 3 bases, with 12 bases between the two germline ends. Germline values: CDR1 MNHEY, CDR2 SMNVEV (reference sequence). The CDR3 is CASSAGAGYEQYF. The CDR3 coding sequence is TGTGCCAGCAGCGCAGGGGCCGGCTACGAGCAGTACTTC.